Presented here are 29 T cell receptor beta chains from one specimen sequenced in a study of blood T cell repertoires in COVID-19. The table came from immunoSEQ multiplex PCR; TCRdb's copy has only in-frame clones and leaves some out. This sample has some 280,000 clones, with roughly 89% found just once. The sequencing input was peripheral blood. Receptors originate from a young woman with active or convalescent COVID-19.

CDR3 DNA sequence: TGTGCCAGCTCACCCTCGGGGGGCCTTGGCTACACCTTC. Translating it yields CASSPSGGLGYTF. The chain recombines TRBV18 with TRBJ1-2; weak D call: TRBD1 (6 bases). The V gene's germline CDR1 is KGHSH and CDR2 LQKENI. The CDR3 covers 13 residues. V shed 3 bases and J shed 7 bases, with 12 bases lying between them.

This chain connects TRBV24-1 to TRBJ1-1; a weak D match, TRBD1 (5 bases). This CDR3 spans 14 amino acids. V lost 7 bases, J lost 3 bases, and 14 bases lay in between. Per the germline V gene, CDR1 is KGHDR and CDR2 is SFDVKD. This CDR3 reads CATSDGAEDTEAFF. The CDR3 bases are TGTGCCACCAGCGATGGGGCCGAGGACACTGAAGCTTTCTTT.

The chain uses TRBV7-2 and TRBJ2-3; TRBD2 matches 7 bases. The CDR3 runs 19 residues. J was trimmed by 2 bases and V by 4 bases; bases with no gene match: 18. Germline V lookup: CDR1 SGHTA, CDR2 FQGNSA. The chain's CDR3 is CASSSRWAPSGLPTDTQYF. Written as DNA, the CDR3 is TGTGCCAGCAGCTCACGGTGGGCCCCTAGCGGACTCCCCACAGATACGCAGTATTTT.

V usage is TRBV5-6 and J usage is TRBJ2-1; the D gene is possibly TRBD2 (6 bases). The CDR3 loop spans 16 amino acids. Trimming pared 0 bases from V and 5 bases from J, leaving 15 bases between. Germline V gene sequence: CDR1 SGHDT, CDR2 YYEEEE. The CDR3 region has the DNA TGTGCCAGCAGCTTGGTAGTCGGGGGAGGTAACAATGAGCAGTTCTTC. It specifies CASSLVVGGGNNEQFF.

The chain uses TRBV7-2 and TRBJ1-6; 9 nucleotides agree with TRBD1. CDR1 and CDR2 (germline): SGHTA, FQGNSA. CDR3 size: 16 residues. The junction had 5 bases not matched to a gene; V was cut back by 3 bases and J by 5 bases. The CDR3 DNA is TGTGCCAGCAGCTTCCCGGGACAGGGAGATAATTCACCCCTCCACTTT. Amino acids: CASSFPGQGDNSPLHF.

V is TRBV30 and J is TRBJ1-5, with 7 nucleotides matching TRBD1. Germline V CDR1 and CDR2: GTSNPN, SVGIG (reference sequence). J gave up 1 base and V 0 bases, and 3 bases lay outside the gene matches. This CDR3 is 15 amino acids long. The CDR3 DNA reads TGTGCCTGGAGTGTAGGGACAGACAGCAATCAGCCCCAGCATTTT. Residues: CAWSVGTDSNQPQHF.

CDR3 sequence (DNA): TGTGCCAGTACCCCATGGGGGGGTTTGAACACTGAAGCTTTCTTT. This gives the protein CASTPWGGLNTEAFF. The chain couples TRBV19 to TRBJ1-1, with a weak D call TRBD1 (5 bases). The CDR3 covers 15 residues. Germline CDR1 LNHDA, CDR2 SQIVND (reference sequence). V dropped 7 bases and J dropped 0 bases, with 15 bases sitting between them.

V and J are TRBV3-1 (or the pseudogene TRBV3-2) and TRBJ2-5; TRBD2 agrees at 7 bases. V shed 2 bases, J shed 6 bases, and the junction held 6 bases outside the gene matches. The CDR3 loop spans 14 amino acids. Germline CDR1 and CDR2: LGHDT and YNNKEL (reference sequence). The CDR3 sequence: CASSQTPGGKTQYF. The CDR3 DNA sequence: TGTGCCAGCAGCCAAACTCCGGGGGGAAAGACCCAGTACTTC.

The chain uses TRBV5-1 and TRBJ2-7; tentatively, D is TRBD2 (6 bases). The germline V gene encodes CDR1 SGHRS and CDR2 YFSETQ. The V gene lost 4 bases and the J gene lost 0 bases, with 20 bases spanning the gap. The CDR3 is 17 amino acids. The chain's CDR3 is CASSPASGGSFSYEQYF. The CDR3 DNA sequence: TGCGCCAGCAGCCCGGCCTCCGGGGGAAGCTTCTCCTACGAGCAGTACTTC.

V and J are TRBV3-1 (or the pseudogene TRBV3-2) and TRBJ2-6; TRBD1 matches 7 bases. Germline CDR1 LGHDT, CDR2 YNNKEL (reference sequence). V lost 4 bases, J lost 1 base, and 7 bases stayed unmatched. The CDR3 sequence is 17 residues long. CDR3 coding DNA: TGTGCCAGCAGCCCACGGCAGGGGGTGTCTGGGGCCAACGTCCTGACTTTC. Protein: CASSPRQGVSGANVLTF.

The genes are TRBV5-1 and TRBJ1-1; 8 nucleotides line up with TRBD1. The CDR3 runs 16 residues. CDR1 is SGHRS, CDR2 YFSETQ, per germline. V shed 4 bases and J 0 bases; nucleotides not matched to a gene: 8. The CDR3 spells CASSLWDRRMNTEAFF. The CDR3 coding sequence is TGCGCCAGCAGCCTCTGGGACAGGCGTATGAACACTGAAGCTTTCTTT.

This chain uses TRBV6-4 with TRBJ2-1; TRBD2 aligns across 10 bases. After removal of 4 bases from V and 3 bases from J, the junction contained 0 bases not matched to a gene. The CDR3 spans 14 residues. CDR1 is MRHNA and CDR2 is SNTAGT in the germline V gene. The CDR3 nucleotides read TGTGCCAGCAGTGCTAGCGGGGGCTACAATGAGCAGTTCTTC. Protein product: CASSASGGYNEQFF.

The chain recombines TRBV27 with TRBJ1-5; TRBD1 aligns across 7 bases. This CDR3 has 13 amino acids. Per the germline V gene, CDR1 is MNHEY and CDR2 is SMNVEV (reference sequence). V gave up 6 bases and J gave up 8 bases; unmatched junction bases: 7. CDR3 nucleotides: TGTGCCAGCAGCGCACAGGGGCAGGAGCCCCAGCATTTT. Protein product: CASSAQGQEPQHF.

The chain employs TRBV28 and TRBJ1-3; D gene unclear. The V end lost 3 bases, the J end lost 0 bases, and 6 bases lay between the germline ends. Per germline, CDR1 MDHEN and CDR2 SYDVKM. The CDR3 has 14 residues. CDR3 in DNA: TGTGCCAGCAGTTTCGGCGGCTCTGGAAACACCATATATTTT. Translated, it gives CASSFGGSGNTIYF.

The rearrangement uses TRBV7-8 and TRBJ1-5, with D unclear. Germline V gene lookup returns CDR1 SGHVS and CDR2 FQNEAQ. V lost 4 bases, J lost 5 bases, and 9 bases lay in between. CDR3 length: 13 residues. CDR3 sequence (DNA): TGTGCCAGCAGCTCATGGAGGGATCAGCCCCAGCATTTT. This gives the protein CASSSWRDQPQHF.

This chain uses TRBV7-2 with TRBJ1-3, with a tentative D call TRBD1 (5 bases). CDR1 and CDR2 (germline): SGHTA, FQGNSA. The CDR3 sequence is 14 residues long. With 1 base removed from V and 8 bases from J, the gap between germline ends came to 12 bases. In nucleotides, the CDR3 is TGTGCCAGCAGCTTAGTGGCAGGGTGGGACACCATATATTTT. This sequence encodes CASSLVAGWDTIYF.

The gene calls are TRBV5-1 and TRBJ2-7; possibly TRBD2 for D (5 bases). The CDR3 is 14 amino acids. Germline loops: CDR1 SGHRS, CDR2 YFSETQ. Trimming took off 4 bases at V and 0 bases at J, with 11 bases between the two ends. CDR3 region: CASSPGGSSYEQYF. Written as DNA, the CDR3 is TGCGCCAGCAGCCCGGGTGGGAGCTCCTACGAGCAGTACTTC.

V gene TRBV5-1 combines with J gene TRBJ2-2, with TRBD2 matching over 11 bases. The CDR3 runs 18 residues. The V and J ends lost 0 bases and 0 bases, in that order; junction bases with no gene match: 4. Germline V gene data show CDR1 as SGHRS and CDR2 as YFSETQ. This chain's CDR3 is CASSLGLAGRTNTGELFF. CDR3 nucleotides: TGCGCCAGCAGCTTGGGACTAGCGGGGCGTACGAACACCGGGGAGCTGTTTTTT.

This clone was observed a few times. At one end, the junction sequence differs from germline, possibly due to a read error. J is TRBJ1-1 and V is TRBV6-2 or TRBV6-3; 7 nucleotides line up with TRBD1. The CDR3 consists of 16 residues. Germline assignment: CDR1 MNHEY and CDR2 SVGEGT. Here the CDR3 DNA reads TGTGCCAGCAGCTACTTAACGGGACAGCTAAACACTGAAGCTTTCTTT. Amino acids: CASSYLTGQLNTEAFF.

This chain uses TRBV6-1 with TRBJ1-1; a possible D gene is TRBD1 (5 bases). This CDR3 contains 14 residues. Trimming removed 3 bases from V and 1 base from J, with 9 bases in between. Germline lookup yields CDR1 MNHNS and CDR2 SASEGT. CDR3 coding DNA: TGTGCCAGCAGTGACCAGACAGCGAACACTGAAGCTTTCTTT. Protein product: CASSDQTANTEAFF.

The count of this clone is one. The V call is TRBV7-8, the J call TRBJ2-7, with D possibly being TRBD2 (6 bases). The ends were cut back, 2 bases at V and 3 bases at J, with 11 bases in the middle. The CDR3 covers 14 residues. Germline loops: CDR1 SGHVS, CDR2 FQNEAQ. CDR3 sequence: CASSLYPGDYEQYF. The CDR3 DNA reads TGTGCCAGCAGCTTATATCCGGGAGACTACGAGCAGTACTTC.

This chain joins TRBV24-1 and TRBJ2-1, with 8 bases that match TRBD1. CDR1 is KGHDR and CDR2 is SFDVKD in the germline V gene. The CDR3 runs to 16 residues. Trimming cost V 3 bases and J 5 bases; bases outside gene matches: 8. The CDR3 nucleotides read TGTGCCACCAGTGATCCCAGACAGGGGATGGACAATGAGCAGTTCTTC. Residues: CATSDPRQGMDNEQFF.

The chain joins TRBV29-1 to TRBJ2-3; 8 bases fit TRBD1. After removal of 3 bases from V and 3 bases from J, the junction contained 14 bases not matched to a gene. Germline V gene data show CDR1 as SQVTM and CDR2 as ANQGSEA. CDR3 size: 17 residues. The CDR3 region is CSVEEVRGLFGTDTQYF. The CDR3 DNA is TGCAGCGTTGAGGAGGTCAGGGGGCTCTTTGGAACAGATACGCAGTATTTT.

The J gene is TRBJ2-3, the V gene TRBV5-1; 8 positions match TRBD1. Germline-derived CDR1 and CDR2 are SGHRS and YFSETQ. This CDR3 region has 15 residues. The V gene end was trimmed by 4 bases and the J gene end by 1 base; junction bases not matched to a gene: 5. DNA for the CDR3: TGCGCCAGCAGCGGACAGGGTAGGGGCACAGATACGCAGTATTTT. This translates into CASSGQGRGTDTQYF.

This chain joins TRBV7-9 and TRBJ1-3; tentative D call: TRBD1 (5 bases). This CDR3 is 15 amino acids long. Between the trimmed V and J ends, which lost 4 bases and 3 bases, there was a span of 13 bases. Per the germline V gene, CDR1 is SEHNR and CDR2 is FQNEAQ (reference sequence). In nucleotides, the CDR3 is TGTGCCAGCAGCTCTCGGCCGGGACTTGGAAACACCATATATTTT. Its protein product is CASSSRPGLGNTIYF.

The CDR3 sequence: CASSPTGAPGNTIYF. Written as DNA, the CDR3 is TGTGCCAGCAGCCCAACAGGGGCCCCTGGAAACACCATATATTTT. The chain joins TRBV3-1 (or the pseudogene TRBV3-2) to TRBJ1-3; 7 bases are a match to TRBD1. The CDR3 covers 15 residues. Germline V gene data show CDR1 as LGHDT and CDR2 as YNNKEL (reference sequence). V shed 4 bases, J shed 2 bases, and the junction held 5 bases outside the gene matches.

The count of this clone is one. The chain links TRBV7-3 to TRBJ2-1; the D gene is possibly TRBD1 (6 bases). The germline CDR1 and CDR2 sequences are SGHTA and FQGTGA. This CDR3 has 14 amino acids. The V gene lost 2 bases and the J gene lost 6 bases, with 11 bases spanning the gap. The CDR3 loop reads CASSLQGISNEQFF. The CDR3 nucleotides read TGTGCCAGCAGCTTACAGGGGATTAGCAATGAGCAGTTCTTC.

This chain links TRBV27 with TRBJ2-1; 9 bases align to TRBD1. CDR3 size: 15 residues. CDR1 and CDR2 from the germline V gene are MNHEY and SMNVEV (reference sequence). The V segment lost 5 bases and the J segment 5 bases; nucleotides outside the gene matches: 7. The CDR3 loop is CASSATGGADNEQFF. The CDR3 coding sequence is TGTGCCAGCAGTGCAACAGGGGGCGCAGACAATGAGCAGTTCTTC.

The chain has TRBV5-4 and TRBJ2-1; the D gene is possibly TRBD2 (7 bases). CDR1 and CDR2 (germline): SGHNT, YYREEE (reference sequence). The CDR3 extends over 14 amino acids. V gave up 4 bases and J gave up 5 bases, with 13 bases separating them. For the CDR3, the DNA is TGTGCCAGCAGCCCAGTCGGGGGGCACAATGAGCAGTTCTTC. It specifies CASSPVGGHNEQFF.